The clone carrying this T cell receptor beta chain has more than one count but fewer than ten. Clones were read by immunoSEQ multiplex PCR, and TCRdb kept only the in-frame ones, dropping some. The data contain around 250,000 clones, 86% of them seen just once; the ten biggest clones take up around 2%. This record belongs to a study of blood T cell repertoires in COVID-19. Study details: The study drew acute and convalescent COVID-19 samples from the United States, Italy and Spain.

The CDR3 loop spans 11 amino acids. Trimming cost V 0 bases and J 11 bases, with 10 bases left between them. Germline V CDR1 and CDR2: GTSNPN, SVGIG (reference sequence). Participants were aged roughly 18 to 90 years, lived in roughly 23 US areas, and enrolled virtually. Participants were placed into cohorts based on the clinical history they reported. Donors in Cohort 3 counted as recovered after two negative PCRs, clearance, or symptom resolution. The sequence derives from a woman aged 45 to 65 who had recovered from COVID-19. Source material: PBMCs or T cells enriched from blood (not recorded which). V is TRBV30 and J is TRBJ1-1; D is uncertain. This chain's CDR3 is CAWSVSSWAFF. The CDR3 DNA follows: TGTGCCTGGAGTGTGAGCTCGTGGGCTTTCTTT. Full variable domain (rest looked up from reference TRBV30 and TRBJ1-1): SQTIHQWPATLVQPVGSPLSLECTVEGTSNPNLYWYRQAAGRGLQLLFYSVGIGQISSEVPQNLSASRPQDRQFILSSKKLLLSDSGFYLCAWSVSSWAFFGQGTRLTVV.